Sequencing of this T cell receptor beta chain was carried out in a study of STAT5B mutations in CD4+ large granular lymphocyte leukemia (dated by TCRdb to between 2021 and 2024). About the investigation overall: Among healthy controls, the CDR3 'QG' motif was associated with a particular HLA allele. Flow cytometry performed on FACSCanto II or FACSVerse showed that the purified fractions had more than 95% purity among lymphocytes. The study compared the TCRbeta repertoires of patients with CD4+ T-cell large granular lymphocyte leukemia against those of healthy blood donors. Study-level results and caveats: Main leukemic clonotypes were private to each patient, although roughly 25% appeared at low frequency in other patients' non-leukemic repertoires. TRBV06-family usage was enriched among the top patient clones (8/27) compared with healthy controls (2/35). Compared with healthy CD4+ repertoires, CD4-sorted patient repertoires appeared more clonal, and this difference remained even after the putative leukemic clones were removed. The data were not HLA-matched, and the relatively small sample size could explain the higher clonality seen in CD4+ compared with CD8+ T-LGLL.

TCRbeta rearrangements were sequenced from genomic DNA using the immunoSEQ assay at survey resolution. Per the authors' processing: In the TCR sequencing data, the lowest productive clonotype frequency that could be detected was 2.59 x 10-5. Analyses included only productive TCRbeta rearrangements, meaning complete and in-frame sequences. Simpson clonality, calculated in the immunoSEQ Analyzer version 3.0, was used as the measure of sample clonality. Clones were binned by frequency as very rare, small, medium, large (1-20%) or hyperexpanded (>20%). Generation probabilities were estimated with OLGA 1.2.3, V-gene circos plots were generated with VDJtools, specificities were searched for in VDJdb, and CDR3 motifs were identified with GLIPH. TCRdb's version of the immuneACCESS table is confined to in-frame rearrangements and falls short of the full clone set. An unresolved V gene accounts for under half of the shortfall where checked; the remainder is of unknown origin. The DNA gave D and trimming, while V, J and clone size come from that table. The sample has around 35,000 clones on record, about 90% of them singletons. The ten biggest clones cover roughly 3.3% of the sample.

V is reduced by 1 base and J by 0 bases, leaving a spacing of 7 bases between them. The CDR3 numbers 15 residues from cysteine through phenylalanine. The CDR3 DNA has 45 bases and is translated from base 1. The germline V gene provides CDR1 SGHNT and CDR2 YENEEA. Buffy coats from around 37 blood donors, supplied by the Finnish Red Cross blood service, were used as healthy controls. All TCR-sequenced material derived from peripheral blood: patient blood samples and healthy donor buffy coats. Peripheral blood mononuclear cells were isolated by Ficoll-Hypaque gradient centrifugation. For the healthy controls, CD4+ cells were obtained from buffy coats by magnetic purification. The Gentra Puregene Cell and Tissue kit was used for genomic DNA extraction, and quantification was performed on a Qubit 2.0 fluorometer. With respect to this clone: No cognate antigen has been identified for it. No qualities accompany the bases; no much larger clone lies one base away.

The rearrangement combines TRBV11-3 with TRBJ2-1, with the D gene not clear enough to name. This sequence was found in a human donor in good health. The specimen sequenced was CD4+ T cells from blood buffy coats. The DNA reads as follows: TGTGCCAGCAGCTTAGGCTCTACCTCCTACAATGAGCAGTTCTTC. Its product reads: CASSLGSTSYNEQFF.